The 16 T cell receptor beta chains listed next were all sequenced from one sample in a study of Graves' ophthalmopathy and Graves' hyperthyroidism. Using RNA transcripts, the TCR beta CDR3 regions were amplified. Scientists carried out first-round RT-PCR using HTBI primers and then a second-round multiplex PCR. TCRdb re-called the multiplex PCR reads with MiXCR, one entry per CDR3 protein. The sample has around 1.1 million distinct CDR3 sequences, about 40% seen once. The source material was peripheral blood or thyroid tissue (not recorded which). These receptors all stem from an adult man with Graves' hyperthyroidism.

Ten or more counts support this clonotype. V is TRBV2 and J is TRBJ1-2, with 7 bases aligning to TRBD1. The V segment lost 8 bases and the J segment 4 bases; nucleotides outside the gene matches: 4. The CDR3 is 12 amino acids. Germline-derived CDR1 and CDR2 are SNHLY and FYNNEI. The chain's CDR3 is CASHAGGYGYTF. CDR3 bases: TGTGCCAGCCACGCAGGGGGCTATGGCTACACCTTC.

This clonotype was detected many times. The chain has TRBV11-2 and TRBJ1-1, with D unresolved. Trimming stripped 5 bases from V and 8 bases from J, with 12 bases between. From germline, CDR1 is SGHAT and CDR2 FQNNGV. The CDR3 consists of 12 residues. The CDR3 sequence: CASSQAGKEAFF. CDR3 sequence (DNA): TGTGCCAGCAGCCAGGCCGGGAAAGAAGCTTTCTTT. The full variable domain, completed using reference TRBV11-2 and TRBJ1-1, is EAGVAQSPRYKIIEKRQSVAFWCNPISGHATLYWYQQILGQGPKLLIQFQNNGVVDDSQLPKDRFSAERLKGVDSTLKIQPAKLEDSAVYLCASSQAGKEAFFGQGTRLTVV.

This clonotype was observed many times. This rearrangement joins TRBV12-3 or TRBV12-4 to TRBJ1-1; no reliable D call. V lost 6 bases, J lost 0 bases, and 14 bases lay in between. The CDR3 has 15 amino acids. CDR3 region: CASSSTDAMNTEAFF. In DNA form, the CDR3 reads TGTGCCAGCAGCTCAACAGACGCCATGAACACTGAAGCTTTCTTT.

About this clonotype itself: This clone may be a read error of a much larger clone one base away. DNA for the CDR3: TGTACCAGCAGCCCCGCCCCAGAGACCCAGTACTTC. Translated, it gives CTSSPAPETQYF. The chain uses TRBV11-2 and TRBJ2-5; D gene uncertain. This CDR3 region has 12 residues. Germline lookup yields CDR1 SGHAT and CDR2 FQNNGV.

The rearrangement uses TRBV7-2 and TRBJ2-7; 8 nucleotides agree with TRBD1. The CDR3 contains 14 residues. CDR1 is SGHTA and CDR2 is FQGNSA in the germline V gene. Unmatched junction bases numbered 5, after V lost 2 bases and J lost 5 bases. Here the CDR3 reads CASSLQGATDEQYF. The CDR3, as DNA: TGTGCCAGCAGCTTACAGGGGGCAACAGACGAGCAGTACTTC.

This clonotype was picked up a small number of times. The V and J genes are TRBV27 and TRBJ1-2; TRBD1 is a possible D gene (5 bases). The CDR3 runs 13 residues. V gave up 2 bases and J gave up 8 bases, with 12 bases separating them. Germline CDR1 is MNHEY and CDR2 is SMNVEV (reference sequence). CDR3 in amino acids: CASSLQGKGGYTF. DNA for the CDR3: TGTGCCAGCAGTTTACAGGGCAAAGGGGGCTACACCTTC.

This clonotype was seen many times. The V gene is TRBV20-1, the J gene TRBJ1-5; D gene unclear. Germline CDR1 DFQATT, CDR2 SNEGSKA (reference sequence). This CDR3 has 15 residues. Trimming cost V 3 bases and J 4 bases, with 16 bases left between them. CDR3 in amino acids: CSASRGGGSNQPQHF. The CDR3 DNA follows: TGCAGTGCTAGCCGGGGAGGTGGGAGTAATCAGCCCCAGCATTTT.

A few counts support this clonotype. V gene TRBV20-1 combines with J gene TRBJ1-4; 8 bases match TRBD1. Germline assignment: CDR1 DFQATT and CDR2 SNEGSKA (reference sequence). This CDR3 is built from 14 residues. V lost 1 base and J lost 5; bases outside the gene matches: 3. Written as DNA, the CDR3 is TGCAGTGCTAGAGGGACAGGGAACAATGAAAAACTGTTTTTT. It is translated as CSARGTGNNEKLFF.

This clonotype was seen at least ten times. The V call is TRBV13, the J call TRBJ1-4; no clear D. This CDR3 is 13 amino acids long. Germline CDR1 PRHDT, CDR2 FYEKMQ (reference sequence). V was cut by 3 bases and J by 5 bases, with 7 bases left in between. CDR3 sequence reads: CASSFWGNEKLFF. The CDR3 nucleotides read TGTGCCAGCAGCTTTTGGGGAAATGAAAAACTGTTTTTT.

The count of this clonotype is one. Because it lacks the conserved phenylalanine or tryptophan at the end, this CDR3 is likely a read error. The rearrangement links TRBV2 to TRBJ2-7; maybe TRBD1 (6 bases). The CDR3 extends over 12 amino acids. Germline lookup yields CDR1 SNHLY and CDR2 FYNNEI. The V gene lost 6 bases and the J gene lost 3 bases, with 9 bases spanning the gap. CDR3 coding DNA: TGTGCCAGCAGCAAGGACAGCTACGAGCAGTACCTC. Translation: CASSKDSYEQYL.

This clonotype was seen at least ten times. The rearrangement uses TRBV7-2 and TRBJ1-6; D is perhaps TRBD1 (5 bases). The CDR3 covers 16 residues. Germline-derived CDR1 and CDR2 are SGHTA and FQGNSA. Trimming cost V 5 bases and J 7 bases, with 18 bases left between them. The CDR3 coding sequence is TGTGCCAGCAGCCGAAACGGGGGTTTCAGCAATTCACCCCTCCACTTT. The encoded protein is CASSRNGGFSNSPLHF.

This clonotype was counted at least ten times. The chain combines TRBV20-1 with TRBJ2-5, with D perhaps being TRBD1 or TRBD2 (5 bases each). V was cut by 0 bases and J by 6 bases, with 14 bases left in between. This CDR3 is 14 amino acids long. Per germline, CDR1 DFQATT and CDR2 SNEGSKA (reference sequence). CDR3 DNA sequence: TGCAGTGCTAGAGATAGTGGGAGACAGAAGACCCAGTACTTC. Its translation: CSARDSGRQKTQYF.

This clonotype occurred many times. The chain couples TRBV2 to TRBJ2-7; no reliable D call. CDR1 is SNHLY, CDR2 FYNNEI, per germline. The V end was cut by 2 bases, the J end by 4 bases, with 9 bases between. The CDR3 has 13 amino acids. CDR3 in DNA: TGTGCCAGCAGTGAAACCCTCCTGTACGAGCAGTACTTC. It specifies CASSETLLYEQYF.

Remarks on this clonotype: This may be a read error, as it is one base from a much larger clone. The chain recombines TRBV5-6 with TRBJ2-7; D is uncertain. The CDR3 runs 14 residues. In germline, CDR1 is SGHDT, CDR2 YYEEEE. CDR3 sequence: CASRLGRSLYEQYF. The CDR3 region has the DNA TGTGCCAGCAGATTGGGCAGATCCCTTTACGAGCAGTACTTC. Supplemented by reference TRBV5-6 and TRBJ2-7, the full variable domain reads DAGVTQSPTHLIKTRGQQVTLRCSPKSGHDTVSWYQQALGQGPQFIFQYYEEEERQRGNFPDRFSGHQFPNYSSELNVNALLLGDSALYLCASRLGRSLYEQYFGPGTRLTVT.

This chain connects TRBV7-6 to TRBJ2-7; tentatively, D is TRBD1 or TRBD2 (5 bases each). This CDR3 region has 13 residues. Looked up from germline, CDR1 is SGHVS and CDR2 is FNYEAQ. With 6 bases removed from V and 3 bases from J, the gap between germline ends came to 12 bases. Here the CDR3 DNA reads TGTGCCAGCAGAGCTGGGACCAACTACGAGCAGTACTTC. Protein product: CASRAGTNYEQYF.

The chain is built from TRBV10-2 and TRBJ1-2; the match to TRBD1 covers 7 bases. Germline V lookup: CDR1 WSHSY, CDR2 SAAADI. V was pared by 2 bases and J by 7 bases, with 10 bases of the junction left unmatched. This CDR3 has 15 residues. CDR3 in DNA: TGCGCCAGCAGTGAGCCGGACAGGAGGAGAGGTGGCTACACCTTC. Translation: CASSEPDRRRGGYTF.